This TCR beta chain comes out of a study of radiotherapy plus CTLA-4 blockade in lung cancer. The protocol was immunoSEQ multiplex PCR, while the TCRdb copy is restricted to in-frame clones and leaves out a portion. This table holds tens of thousands of clones, roughly 72% found once. Study-level points and caveats: According to reports, early shifts in blood T cell clones, alongside interferon-beta, forecast response most accurately. Some TCR clones had been derived from tumors. These clones expanded in peripheral blood after radiotherapy plus ipilimumab.

On this clone itself: Its antigen is not known.

The sequencing here drew on peripheral blood, taken from a patient treated with radiotherapy plus ipilimumab. The clonotype comes from a human donor with non-small cell lung cancer who had stable disease on radiotherapy plus ipilimumab.

The CDR3 loop reads CASSTRQGPYEQYF. Written as DNA, the CDR3 is TGTGCCAGTAGTACCAGACAGGGCCCCTACGAGCAGTACTTC. The chain carries TRBV19 and TRBJ2-7; 7 positions agree with TRBD1. The CDR3 is 14 amino acids. Germline V gene lookup returns CDR1 LNHDA and CDR2 SQIVND (reference sequence). With V trimmed by 4 bases and J by 2 bases, 5 bases remained unmatched.